This T cell receptor beta chain derives from a study of blood T cell repertoires in COVID-19. Germline values: CDR1 MGHDK, CDR2 SYGVNS. The CDR3 has 15 residues. V lost 5 bases, J lost 0 bases, and 12 bases lay in between. Repertoires were generated with immunoSEQ multiplex PCR, while TCRdb's copy carries only in-frame clones and drops some. This sample has around 330,000 clones, with 85% found just once. V and J are TRBV25-1 and TRBJ2-3, with D perhaps matching TRBD2 (6 bases). Sequencing used PBMCs or T cells enriched from blood (not recorded which). The sequence was collected from a young woman who had been exposed to COVID-19. This chain's CDR3 is CASSRTTTSTDTQYF. For the CDR3, the DNA is TGTGCCAGCAGTCGGACTACTACTAGCACAGATACGCAGTATTTT.